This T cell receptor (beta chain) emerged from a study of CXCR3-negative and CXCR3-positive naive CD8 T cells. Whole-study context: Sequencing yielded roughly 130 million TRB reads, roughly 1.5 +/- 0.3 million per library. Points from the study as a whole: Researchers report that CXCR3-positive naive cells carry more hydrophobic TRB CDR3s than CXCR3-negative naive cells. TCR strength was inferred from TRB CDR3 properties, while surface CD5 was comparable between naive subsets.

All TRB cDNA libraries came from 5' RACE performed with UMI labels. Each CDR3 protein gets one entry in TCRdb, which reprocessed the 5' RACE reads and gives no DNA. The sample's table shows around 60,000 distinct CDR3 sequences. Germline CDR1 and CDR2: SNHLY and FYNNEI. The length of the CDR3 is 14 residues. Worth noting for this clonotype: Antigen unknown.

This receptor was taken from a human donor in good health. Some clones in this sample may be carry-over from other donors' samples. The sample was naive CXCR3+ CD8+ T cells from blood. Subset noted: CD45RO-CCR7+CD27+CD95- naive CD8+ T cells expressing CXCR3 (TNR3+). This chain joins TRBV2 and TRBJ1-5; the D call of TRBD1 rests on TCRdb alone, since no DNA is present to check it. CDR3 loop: CASSEPGGNQPQHF.